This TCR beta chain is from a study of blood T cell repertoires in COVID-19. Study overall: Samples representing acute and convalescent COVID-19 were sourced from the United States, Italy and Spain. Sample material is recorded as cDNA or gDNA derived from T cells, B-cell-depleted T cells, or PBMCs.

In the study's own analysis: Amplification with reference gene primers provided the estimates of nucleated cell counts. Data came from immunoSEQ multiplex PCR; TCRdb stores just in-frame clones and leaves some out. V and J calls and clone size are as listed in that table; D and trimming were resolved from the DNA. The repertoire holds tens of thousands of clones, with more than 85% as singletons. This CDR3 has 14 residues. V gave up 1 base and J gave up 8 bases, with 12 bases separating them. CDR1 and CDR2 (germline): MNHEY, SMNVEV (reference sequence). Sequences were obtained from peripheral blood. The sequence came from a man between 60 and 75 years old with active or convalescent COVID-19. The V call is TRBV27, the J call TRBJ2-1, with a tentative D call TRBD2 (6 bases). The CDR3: CASSLWGLSHEQFF. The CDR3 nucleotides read TGTGCCAGCAGTTTATGGGGACTTAGCCATGAGCAGTTCTTC.